This passage covers 16 T cell receptor beta chains from one sample sequenced in a study of cytomegalovirus exposure and HLA in healthy donors. A multiplex PCR was run with 60 Vbeta primers and 13 Jbeta primers. Sequenced by immunoSEQ multiplex PCR; TCRdb stores in-frame clones only, minus some. The repertoire holds some 180,000 clones, with about 80% as singletons. Sequencing was done on a sample of PBMCs. The source is a man aged 18 to 30 in good health and CMV-seronegative.

CDR3 amino acids: CASSLTGRWSYNEQFF. Written as DNA, the CDR3 is TGTGCCAGCAGCTTGACCGGTAGATGGTCCTACAATGAGCAGTTCTTC. V usage is TRBV5-4 and J usage is TRBJ2-1; D not resolved. CDR1 and CDR2 (germline): SGHNT, YYREEE (reference sequence). The CDR3 is made up of 16 amino acids. V gave up 1 base and J gave up 1 base, with 12 bases separating them.

J is TRBJ2-5 and V is TRBV5-1; D is unresolved. The germline V gene has CDR1 SGHRS and CDR2 YFSETQ. V was pared by 3 bases and J by 7 bases, with 7 bases between. The CDR3 consists of 11 residues. The CDR3 is CASSWLGTQYF. As DNA, the CDR3 is TGCGCCAGCAGCTGGCTTGGGACCCAGTACTTC.

The gene calls are TRBV4-1 and TRBJ2-4; 7 nucleotides match TRBD1. V was clipped by 2 bases and J by 0 bases; unmatched bases: 7. The CDR3 is 17 amino acids. Germline V gene sequence: CDR1 MGHRA, CDR2 YSYEKL. CDR3: CASSQYTGALAKNIQYF. The CDR3 nucleotides read TGCGCCAGCAGCCAATATACAGGGGCTTTAGCCAAAAACATTCAGTACTTC.

This clone appeared a few times. The chain links TRBV4-2 to TRBJ2-2; D possibly corresponds to TRBD2 (7 bases). There are 14 residues in the CDR3. CDR1 is LGHNA and CDR2 is YNFKEQ in the germline V gene. V was clipped by 7 bases and J by 3 bases, with 12 bases between them. CDR3 nucleotides: TGTGCCAGCACCCGAGGGGGGGACACCGGGGAGCTGTTTTTT. Translated: CASTRGGDTGELFF.

The gene calls are TRBV30 and TRBJ2-7; 8 positions match TRBD1. The length of the CDR3 is 16 residues. The ends lost 3 bases at V and 1 base at J; junction bases unmatched: 11. CDR1 is GTSNPN and CDR2 is SVGIG in the germline V gene (reference sequence). The CDR3 loop is CAWRGLGTGFSYEQYF. CDR3 sequence (DNA): TGTGCCTGGAGGGGTCTAGGGACAGGATTTTCCTACGAGCAGTACTTC. The whole variable domain, remainder taken from reference TRBV30 and TRBJ2-7, is SQTIHQWPATLVQPVGSPLSLECTVEGTSNPNLYWYRQAAGRGLQLLFYSVGIGQISSEVPQNLSASRPQDRQFILSSKKLLLSDSGFYLCAWRGLGTGFSYEQYFGPGTRLTVT.

The chain carries TRBV2 and TRBJ1-2; D possibly corresponds to TRBD1 (5 bases). V was trimmed by 7 bases and J by 7 bases, leaving 28 bases between them. The length of the CDR3 is 17 residues. Germline V CDR1 and CDR2: SNHLY, FYNNEI. The CDR3 DNA sequence: TGTGCCAGCACCAGCGACGGAAGGGGCGCATACTTACGTGGCTACACCTTC. As protein: CASTSDGRGAYLRGYTF.

The chain combines TRBV9 with TRBJ1-3, with 8 positions matching TRBD1. J lost 3 bases, V lost 3 bases, and 8 bases had no gene match. Germline-derived CDR1 and CDR2 are SGDLS and YYNGEE. The CDR3 consists of 16 residues. The CDR3 sequence: CASSGGTGGGGNTIYF. As DNA, the CDR3 is TGTGCCAGCAGCGGAGGAACAGGGGGTGGTGGAAACACCATATATTTT.

The V call is TRBV4-3, the J call TRBJ2-1; a possible D gene is TRBD2 (5 bases). The CDR3 has 15 amino acids. V was trimmed by 0 bases and J by 5 bases, leaving 11 bases between them. Germline CDR1 and CDR2: LGHNA and YSLEER. The CDR3 here is CASSQEVSAHNEQFF. CDR3 DNA sequence: TGCGCCAGCAGCCAAGAAGTTAGCGCACACAATGAGCAGTTCTTC.

This sequence joins TRBV19 and TRBJ1-2; 7 positions match TRBD1. CDR1 LNHDA and CDR2 SQIVND come from the germline V gene (reference sequence). The length of the CDR3 is 13 residues. V shed 4 bases, J shed 4 bases, and the junction held 3 bases outside the gene matches. Here the CDR3 reads CASSNTGVYGYTF. CDR3 sequence (DNA): TGTGCCAGTAGTAATACAGGGGTCTATGGCTACACCTTC.

This clone was picked up one time. The chain links TRBV9 to TRBJ2-7, with TRBD1 matching over 7 bases. The germline gives CDR1 SGDLS, CDR2 YYNGEE. The CDR3 sequence is 14 residues long. V shed 3 bases, J shed 7 bases, and the junction held 10 bases outside the gene matches. The CDR3 coding sequence is TGTGCCAGCAGCGCAAGACAGGGCTTCCGGGAGCAGTACTTC. It specifies CASSARQGFREQYF.

The chain recombines TRBV11-3 with TRBJ2-2; D is possibly TRBD1 (6 bases). The CDR3 runs 15 residues. Germline-derived CDR1 and CDR2 are SGHNT and YENEEA. The ends were cut back, 0 bases at V and 10 bases at J, with 15 bases in the middle. The chain's CDR3 is CASSLERGYREELFF. CDR3 sequence (DNA): TGTGCCAGCAGCTTAGAGAGGGGGTATCGCGAGGAGCTGTTTTTT. Together with reference TRBV11-3 and TRBJ2-2, the CDR3 gives the full variable domain: EAGVVQSPRYKIIEKKQPVAFWCNPISGHNTLYWYLQNLGQGPELLIRYENEEAVDDSQLPKDRFSAERLKGVDSTLKIQPAELGDSAVYLCASSLERGYREELFFGEGSRLTVL.

The CDR3 loop is CASSYGTGASEAFF. Here the CDR3 DNA reads TGTGCCAGCAGTTACGGGACAGGGGCTAGCGAAGCTTTCTTT. This sequence joins TRBV6-6 and TRBJ1-1, with 10 bases identical to TRBD1. The germline V gene encodes CDR1 MNHNY and CDR2 SVGAGI (reference sequence). The CDR3 runs to 14 residues. The V gene end was trimmed by 2 bases and the J gene end by 8 bases; junction bases not matched to a gene: 5.

V is TRBV6-1 and J is TRBJ1-2, with D perhaps matching TRBD1 (6 bases). The V and J ends lost 1 base and 4 bases respectively, with 13 bases between them. This CDR3 contains 15 residues. Germline V gene data show CDR1 as MNHNS and CDR2 as SASEGT. The CDR3 bases are TGTGCCAGCAGTGAAGGGGTACAGGGATCCTATGGCTACACCTTC. It yields the protein CASSEGVQGSYGYTF.

This chain connects TRBV6-5 to TRBJ2-3, with TRBD2 identical over 10 bases. The CDR3 runs 15 residues. V lost 6 bases and J lost 3; bases outside the gene matches: 6. Germline V gene data show CDR1 as MNHEY and CDR2 as SVGAGI. CDR3 coding DNA: TGTGCCAGCAGCGTAGCGGGAGGCGGGACAGATACGCAGTATTTT. Amino acid sequence: CASSVAGGGTDTQYF.

This clone was counted only a few times. The chain is built from TRBV7-2 and TRBJ2-7; 8 positions agree with TRBD2. Trimming took 6 bases from V and 0 from J; bases not matched to a gene: 19. This CDR3 contains 19 residues. Germline V gene sequence: CDR1 SGHTA, CDR2 FQGNSA. The CDR3 spells CASSHTYGTSGLSSYEQYF. DNA of the CDR3: TGTGCCAGCAGTCATACCTATGGAACTAGCGGACTAAGCTCCTACGAGCAGTACTTC. The whole variable domain, remainder taken from reference TRBV7-2 and TRBJ2-7, is GAGVSQSPSNKVTEKGKDVELRCDPISGHTALYWYRQSLGQGLEFLIYFQGNSAPDKSGLPSDRFSAERTGGSVSTLTIQRTQQEDSAVYLCASSHTYGTSGLSSYEQYFGPGTRLTVT.

The sample holds a few counts of this clone. The CDR3 DNA reads as TGTGCTTGTCGGGGGGAATCGTGGGAGTACAATGAGCAGTTCTTC. Protein: CACRGESWEYNEQFF. The rearrangement joins TRBV12-5 to TRBJ2-1; 7 nucleotides align to TRBD2. This CDR3 is 15 amino acids long. Trimming cost V 11 bases and J 4 bases; bases outside gene matches: 14. Germline loops: CDR1 LGHNT, CDR2 FRNRAP. The entire variable domain, with the rest obtained from reference TRBV12-5 and TRBJ2-1, is as follows: DARVTQTPRHKVTEMGQEVTMRCQPILGHNTVFWYRQTMMQGLELLAYFRNRAPLDDSGMPKDRFSAEMPDATLATLKIQPSEPRDSAVYFCACRGESWEYNEQFFGPGTRLTVL.